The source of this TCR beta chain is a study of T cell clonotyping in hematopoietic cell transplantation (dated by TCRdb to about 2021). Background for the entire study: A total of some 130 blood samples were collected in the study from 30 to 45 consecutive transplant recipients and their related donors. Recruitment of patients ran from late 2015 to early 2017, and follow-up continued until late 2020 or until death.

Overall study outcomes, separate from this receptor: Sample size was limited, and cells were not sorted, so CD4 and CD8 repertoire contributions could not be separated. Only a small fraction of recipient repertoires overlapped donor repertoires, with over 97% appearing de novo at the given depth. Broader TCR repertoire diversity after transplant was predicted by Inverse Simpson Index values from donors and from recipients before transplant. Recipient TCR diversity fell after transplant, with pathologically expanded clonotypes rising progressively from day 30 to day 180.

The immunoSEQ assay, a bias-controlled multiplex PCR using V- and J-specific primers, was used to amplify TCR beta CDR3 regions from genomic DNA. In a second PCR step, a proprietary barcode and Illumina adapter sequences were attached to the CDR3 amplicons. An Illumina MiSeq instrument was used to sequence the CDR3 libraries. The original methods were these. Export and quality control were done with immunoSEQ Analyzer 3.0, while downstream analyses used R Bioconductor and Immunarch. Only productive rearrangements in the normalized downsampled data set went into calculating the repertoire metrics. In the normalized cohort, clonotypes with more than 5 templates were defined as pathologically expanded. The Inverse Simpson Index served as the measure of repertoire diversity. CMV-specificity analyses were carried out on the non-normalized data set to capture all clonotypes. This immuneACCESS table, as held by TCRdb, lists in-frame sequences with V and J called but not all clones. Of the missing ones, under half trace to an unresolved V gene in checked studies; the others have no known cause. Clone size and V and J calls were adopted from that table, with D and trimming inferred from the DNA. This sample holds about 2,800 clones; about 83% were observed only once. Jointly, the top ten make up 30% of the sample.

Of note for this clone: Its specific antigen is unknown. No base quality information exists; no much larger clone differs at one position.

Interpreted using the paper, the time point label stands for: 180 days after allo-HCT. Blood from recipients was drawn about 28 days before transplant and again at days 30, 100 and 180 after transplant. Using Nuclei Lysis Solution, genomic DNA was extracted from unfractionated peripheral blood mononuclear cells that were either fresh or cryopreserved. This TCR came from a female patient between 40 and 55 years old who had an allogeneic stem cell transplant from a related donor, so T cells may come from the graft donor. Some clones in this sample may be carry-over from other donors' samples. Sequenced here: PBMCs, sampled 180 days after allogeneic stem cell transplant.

CDR3 protein: CASSRRTSGVGELFF. The nucleotide sequence is given as TGTGCCAGCAGCCGGAGGACTAGCGGGGTGGGGGAGCTGTTTTTT. The sequence is built from TRBV11-3 and TRBJ2-2; TRBD2 lines up with 12 middle nucleotides. Unmatched junction bases come to 6, with V trimmed by 5 bases and J by 8 bases. Measured from the cysteine to the phenylalanine, the CDR3 is 15 residues long. The retained sequence is limited to the CDR3, 45 bases, with the frame set at the first base. The germline V gene sets CDR1 to SGHNT and CDR2 to YENEEA.